This TCR beta chain was sequenced in a study of blood T cell repertoires in COVID-19. About the research overall: PBMCs, B-cell-depleted T cells, or T cells were the source of the cDNA or gDNA that made up the material.

As originally analysed: Scientists estimated how many nucleated cells there were by amplifying reference gene primers. Libraries were prepared by immunoSEQ multiplex PCR; TCRdb keeps only in-frame clonotypes and omits some of them. For V, J and clone size, that table is used; D and trimming come from the DNA. Of 250,000 or so clones detected, 65% to 90% appear once; the ten largest clones hold 2% to 2.5%. This clone was observed a few times. The ends were cut back, 1 base at V and 3 bases at J, with 11 bases in the middle. The CDR3 runs to 15 residues. Germline CDR1 reads SGHRS; CDR2 reads YFSETQ. The chain combines TRBV5-1 with TRBJ2-1; D may be TRBD1 (6 bases). Sequences were obtained from peripheral blood. The receptor's source is a man aged 40-49 years who had recovered from COVID-19. The CDR3 loop reads CASSLLTGLYNEQFF. The CDR3, as DNA: TGCGCCAGCAGCTTGCTCACAGGGCTCTACAATGAGCAGTTCTTC. Full variable domain (remainder filled in from reference TRBV5-1 and TRBJ2-1): KAGVTQTPRYLIKTRGQQVTLSCSPISGHRSVSWYQQTPGQGLQFLFEYFSETQRNKGNFPGRFSGRQFSNSRSEMNVSTLELGDSALYLCASSLLTGLYNEQFFGPGTRLTVL.